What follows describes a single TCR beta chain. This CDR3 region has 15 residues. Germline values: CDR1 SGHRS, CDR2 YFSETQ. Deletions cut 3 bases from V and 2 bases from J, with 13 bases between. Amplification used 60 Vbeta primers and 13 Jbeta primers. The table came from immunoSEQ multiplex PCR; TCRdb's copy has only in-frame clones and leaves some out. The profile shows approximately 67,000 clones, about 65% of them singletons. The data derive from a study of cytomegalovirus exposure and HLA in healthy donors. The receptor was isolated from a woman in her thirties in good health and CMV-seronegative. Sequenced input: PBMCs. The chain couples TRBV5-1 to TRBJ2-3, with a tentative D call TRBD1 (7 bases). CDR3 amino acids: CASSWRDSSTDTQYF. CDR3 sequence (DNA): TGCGCCAGCAGCTGGCGGGACAGCTCCACAGATACGCAGTATTTT.